These 29 T cell receptor beta chains came from one sample sequenced in a study of patients and donors after allogeneic stem cell transplantation. TCRdb fed the RT-PCR reads into MiXCR, producing one record per CDR3 protein. The sample contains about 230,000 distinct CDR3 sequences, less than 15% of which appear only once. What was sequenced was blood, either unsorted or a sorted T cell fraction (not recorded which). The receptors were gathered from a human donor who was either an allogeneic HSCT recipient or a stem cell or donor lymphocyte infusion donor (not recorded which). It is not recorded whose cells these are; they may come from a transplant donor.

The J gene is TRBJ2-5, the V gene TRBV27; TRBD2 is a possible D gene (7 bases). Germline assignment: CDR1 MNHEY and CDR2 SMNVEV (reference sequence). The V and J ends lost 4 bases and 4 bases respectively, with 25 bases between them. The CDR3 totals 18 residues. For the CDR3, the DNA is TGTGCCAGCAGTTCGTACCTTTGGGCGGGGGCTGCCGGAGAGACCCAGTACTTC. Protein: CASSSYLWAGAAGETQYF.

This clonotype was picked up many times. The CDR3 loop reads CASSQDPGQTYQPQHF. CDR3 DNA sequence: TGTGCCAGCAGCCAAGACCCAGGACAGACTTATCAGCCCCAGCATTTT. The chain combines TRBV4-2 with TRBJ1-5; D may be TRBD1 (6 bases). Germline assignment: CDR1 LGHNA and CDR2 YNFKEQ. V was shortened by 0 bases and J by 5 bases, with 14 bases between the two germline ends. The CDR3 is made up of 16 amino acids.

This clonotype turned up a few times. The chain has TRBV27 and TRBJ1-2, with a weak D call TRBD1 (6 bases). Trimming cost V 5 bases and J 1 base, with 20 bases left between them. CDR3 length equals 17 residues. CDR1 is MNHEY, CDR2 SMNVEV, per germline (reference sequence). CDR3 residues: CASSPFGGGRVNYGYTF. The CDR3 region has the DNA TGTGCCAGCAGTCCTTTCGGAGGGGGTAGAGTTAACTATGGCTACACCTTC.

This clonotype was observed a handful of times. The rearrangement uses TRBV12-3 or TRBV12-4 and TRBJ2-2; D unresolved. This CDR3 spans 14 amino acids. V was cut by 10 bases and J by 2 bases, with 14 bases left in between. The CDR3 reads CATRAADNTGELFF. DNA of the CDR3: TGTGCCACCCGCGCCGCAGATAACACCGGGGAGCTGTTTTTT.

This clonotype appeared a few times. The V call is TRBV2, the J call TRBJ1-1; no definite D call. The germline V gene has CDR1 SNHLY and CDR2 FYNNEI. This CDR3 comprises 15 residues. CDR3 nucleotides: TGTGCTACGCAACTCGGGGTGGGTTTGAACACTGAAGCTTTCTTT. Amino acids: CATQLGVGLNTEAFF.

At least ten counts were recorded for this clonotype. This chain joins TRBV6-1 and TRBJ1-1; D is possibly TRBD1 (6 bases). The V gene lost 7 bases and the J gene lost 6 bases, with 18 bases spanning the gap. The CDR3 is 14 residues long. Germline-derived CDR1 and CDR2 are MNHNS and SASEGT. The CDR3 protein is CASNPLGAVSEAFF. The DNA of the CDR3 is TGTGCCAGCAACCCGTTGGGGGCGGTCTCTGAAGCTTTCTTT.

J is TRBJ2-5 and V is TRBV15; D is ambiguous. Trimming pared 0 bases from V and 4 bases from J, leaving 6 bases between. The germline gives CDR1 LNHNV, CDR2 YYDKDF (reference sequence). CDR3 size: 13 residues. CDR3 in amino acids: CATSRDIRETQYF. CDR3 in DNA: TGTGCCACCAGCAGAGATATACGAGAGACCCAGTACTTC.

This clonotype was counted between two and nine times. The J gene is TRBJ2-5, the V gene TRBV24-1, with D possibly TRBD1 on 6 matching bases. CDR1 is KGHDR and CDR2 is SFDVKD in the germline V gene. There are 15 residues in the CDR3. The V and J ends lost 4 bases and 2 bases respectively, with 13 bases between them. CDR3 amino acids: CATSEAGTKQETQYF. For the CDR3, the DNA is TGTGCCACCAGTGAAGCCGGGACAAAGCAAGAGACCCAGTACTTC.

The chain carries TRBV20-1 and TRBJ2-5; TRBD2 matches at 7 bases. This CDR3 has 16 residues. V lost 0 bases, J lost 4 bases, and 11 bases stayed unmatched. Per the germline V gene, CDR1 is DFQATT and CDR2 is SNEGSKA (reference sequence). For the CDR3, the DNA is TGCAGTGCTAGAGATAGTATTCGCGGGAGAGGAGAGACCCAGTACTTC. Its translation is CSARDSIRGRGETQYF.

The DNA for the CDR3 is TGTGCCAGTAGTCCCCCCGCCGGCAGGGGTAACTATGGCTACACCTTC. Protein sequence: CASSPPAGRGNYGYTF. V and J are TRBV19 and TRBJ1-2; D is possibly TRBD1 (6 bases). CDR1 and CDR2 from the germline V gene are LNHDA and SQIVND (reference sequence). Trimming took 5 bases from V and 1 from J, leaving 17 bases between them. The CDR3 totals 16 residues.

This clonotype was counted between two and nine times. The V gene is TRBV20-1, the J gene TRBJ2-5; D gene ambiguous. This CDR3 has 14 residues. CDR1 is DFQATT, CDR2 SNEGSKA, per germline (reference sequence). V lost 0 bases and J lost 5, with 13 bases in between. CDR3: CSARDYGTLETQYF. The CDR3 nucleotides read TGCAGTGCTAGAGATTACGGAACTCTGGAGACCCAGTACTTC.

The chain employs TRBV20-1 and TRBJ2-7, with D possibly TRBD2 on 6 matching bases. Trimming removed 0 bases at V and 1 base at J, with 13 bases between. The CDR3 totals 15 residues. The germline gives CDR1 DFQATT, CDR2 SNEGSKA (reference sequence). The CDR3 region is CSARDVAGRSYEQYF. The DNA of the CDR3 is TGCAGTGCTAGAGACGTCGCGGGACGTTCCTACGAGCAGTACTTC.

This clonotype appeared many times. The chain employs TRBV18 and TRBJ1-6, with 7 positions matching TRBD1. Trimming took 3 bases from V and 10 from J; bases not matched to a gene: 9. In germline, CDR1 is KGHSH, CDR2 LQKENI. The CDR3 runs to 15 residues. In DNA, the CDR3 is TGTGCCAGCTCACCCGAGACAGGGACGGTCTCACCCCTCCACTTT. This gives the protein CASSPETGTVSPLHF. Looking up the rest from reference TRBV18 and TRBJ1-6 gives the full variable domain: NAGVMQNPRHLVRRRGQEARLRCSPMKGHSHVYWYRQLPEEGLKFMVYLQKENIIDESGMPKERFSAEFPKEGPSILRIQQVVRGDSAAYFCASSPETGTVSPLHFGNGTRLTVT.

This clonotype was seen just once. This sequence joins TRBV2 and TRBJ1-6, with 7 bases that match TRBD1. Germline CDR1 is SNHLY and CDR2 is FYNNEI. Trimming at V came to 6 bases and at J to 6 bases, leaving 5 bases not matched to a gene. The CDR3 consists of 14 residues. The CDR3 DNA is TGTGCCAGCAGCCCGGGACAGACTAATTCACCCCTCCACTTT. The encoded protein is CASSPGQTNSPLHF.

This clonotype has at least ten counts. This sequence joins TRBV29-1 and TRBJ2-5, with D possibly being TRBD1 or TRBD2 (5 bases each). Per the germline V gene, CDR1 is SQVTM and CDR2 is ANQGSEA. The CDR3 length is 11 residues. Trimming stripped 4 bases from V and 4 bases from J, with 7 bases between. The CDR3 DNA reads TGCAGCGTTGTCGGGACAGAGACCCAGTACTTC. This encodes CSVVGTETQYF.

V is TRBV19 and J is TRBJ1-2; 9 nucleotides align to TRBD1. The CDR3 contains 15 residues. CDR1 and CDR2 (germline): LNHDA, SQIVND (reference sequence). Trimming at V came to 5 bases and at J to 3 bases, leaving 7 bases not matched to a gene. In DNA, the CDR3 is TGTGCCAGTAGTGCCGGGACAGGGAGGGACTATGGCTACACCTTC. Translating gives CASSAGTGRDYGYTF.

This clonotype has just a few counts. This chain joins TRBV5-1 and TRBJ2-3; TRBD2 aligns across 13 bases. This CDR3 region has 14 residues. V was pared by 6 bases and J by 7 bases, with 5 bases of the junction left unmatched. Germline CDR1 is SGHRS and CDR2 is YFSETQ. The CDR3 DNA sequence: TGCGCCAGCAATAGACTAGCGGGAGGCCATACGCAGTATTTT. Translation gives CASNRLAGGHTQYF.

This chain links TRBV12-3 or TRBV12-4 with TRBJ1-1, with 8 bases aligning to TRBD1. CDR3 size: 14 residues. Trimming took 5 bases from V and 1 from J; bases not matched to a gene: 3. The CDR3 region has the DNA TGTGCCAGCAGTAAGGGGACAGGGAACACTGAAGCTTTCTTT. It yields the protein CASSKGTGNTEAFF.

Ten or more counts support this clonotype. V and J are TRBV20-1 and TRBJ2-5, with TRBD2 matching 7 bases. Germline CDR1 is DFQATT and CDR2 is SNEGSKA (reference sequence). Trimming cost V 0 bases and J 0 bases; bases outside gene matches: 4. The CDR3 runs to 15 residues. The CDR3 sequence: CSARDQAGYQETQYF. CDR3 bases: TGCAGTGCTAGAGATCAAGCGGGGTACCAAGAGACCCAGTACTTC.

The CDR3 protein is CSARAGTGVEKLFF. CDR3 coding DNA: TGCAGTGCTAGAGCTGGGACAGGGGTTGAAAAACTGTTTTTT. The chain has TRBV20-1 and TRBJ1-4; TRBD1 matches 10 bases. This CDR3 comprises 14 residues. Germline V CDR1 and CDR2: DFQATT, SNEGSKA (reference sequence). With V trimmed by 1 base and J by 7 bases, 3 bases remained unmatched.

This clonotype was seen many times. The CDR3 region is CASSKTSGMGNEQFF. CDR3 DNA: TGCGCCAGCAGCAAGACTAGCGGGATGGGCAATGAGCAGTTCTTC. This chain uses TRBV5-1 with TRBJ2-1; TRBD2 matches 11 bases. The germline gives CDR1 SGHRS, CDR2 YFSETQ. V gave up 4 bases and J gave up 6 bases; unmatched junction bases: 6. This CDR3 has 15 amino acids. The variable domain in full, with the rest retrieved from reference TRBV5-1 and TRBJ2-1, is KAGVTQTPRYLIKTRGQQVTLSCSPISGHRSVSWYQQTPGQGLQFLFEYFSETQRNKGNFPGRFSGRQFSNSRSEMNVSTLELGDSALYLCASSKTSGMGNEQFFGPGTRLTVL.

This clonotype was counted only a few times. The chain recombines TRBV20-1 with TRBJ1-6, with D tentatively TRBD1 (6 bases). CDR3 length equals 15 residues. Germline CDR1 reads DFQATT; CDR2 reads SNEGSKA (reference sequence). V shed 2 bases and J shed 7 bases, with 15 bases lying between them. The CDR3 here is CSARTTQGTNSPLHF. For the CDR3, the DNA is TGCAGTGCTAGAACCACCCAGGGGACAAATTCACCCCTCCACTTT.

V and J are TRBV28 and TRBJ1-1; no clear D gene. The CDR3 spans 14 residues. The ends were cut back, 5 bases at V and 1 base at J, with 11 bases in the middle. In germline, CDR1 is MDHEN, CDR2 SYDVKM. This CDR3 reads CASSPPTSNTEAFF. Here the CDR3 DNA reads TGTGCCAGCAGTCCCCCGACATCGAACACTGAAGCTTTCTTT.

This clonotype was detected many times. This chain uses TRBV20-1 with TRBJ2-6; D unclear. This CDR3 is built from 17 residues. V shed 2 bases and J shed 0 bases, with 14 bases lying between them. Germline CDR1 and CDR2: DFQATT and SNEGSKA (reference sequence). The CDR3 DNA is TGCAGTGCTAGACTCCCTGGGTTAAACTCTGGGGCCAACGTCCTGACTTTC. Its translation is CSARLPGLNSGANVLTF.

This chain links TRBV20-1 with TRBJ1-5; 9 positions agree with TRBD1. The CDR3 sequence is 15 residues long. With V trimmed by 2 bases and J by 7 bases, 9 bases remained unmatched. Germline-derived CDR1 and CDR2 are DFQATT and SNEGSKA (reference sequence). This chain's CDR3 is CSARSLTGGGQPQHF. CDR3 bases: TGCAGTGCTAGATCGTTGACAGGGGGTGGCCAGCCCCAGCATTTT.

This sequence joins TRBV20-1 and TRBJ1-5; no clear D gene. CDR1 and CDR2 (germline): DFQATT, SNEGSKA (reference sequence). The CDR3 is made up of 12 amino acids. Trimming took off 7 bases at V and 2 bases at J, with 9 bases between the two ends. The CDR3 DNA follows: TGCAGTGTTGAAGATGGCAATCAGCCCCAGCATTTT. Amino acid sequence: CSVEDGNQPQHF.

J is TRBJ2-5 and V is TRBV15; 11 positions agree with TRBD2. CDR3 size: 13 residues. Germline V gene lookup returns CDR1 LNHNV and CDR2 YYDKDF (reference sequence). The trim removed 9 bases at V and 5 bases at J, leaving 5 bases unmatched. The CDR3 reads CATKTSGEETQYF. In DNA, the CDR3 is TGTGCCACGAAGACTAGCGGGGAGGAGACCCAGTACTTC.

This clonotype was picked up many times. This chain connects TRBV11-2 to TRBJ1-4; D might be TRBD1 (6 bases). CDR1 SGHAT and CDR2 FQNNGV come from the germline V gene. The CDR3 runs 15 residues. The ends were cut back, 0 bases at V and 7 bases at J, with 12 bases in the middle. The DNA for the CDR3 is TGTGCCAGCAGCTTAGATCCGGGGGCGCGTGAAAAACTGTTTTTT. It translates to CASSLDPGAREKLFF.

This clonotype was seen repeatedly, ten times or more. The chain is built from TRBV15 and TRBJ2-1, with D possibly being TRBD2 (5 bases). Trimming cost V 4 bases and J 2 bases, with 9 bases left between them. The germline gives CDR1 LNHNV, CDR2 YYDKDF (reference sequence). The CDR3 loop spans 14 amino acids. CDR3 amino acids: CATSTRDTYNEQFF. The CDR3 region has the DNA TGTGCCACCAGCACACGGGATACCTACAATGAGCAGTTCTTC.